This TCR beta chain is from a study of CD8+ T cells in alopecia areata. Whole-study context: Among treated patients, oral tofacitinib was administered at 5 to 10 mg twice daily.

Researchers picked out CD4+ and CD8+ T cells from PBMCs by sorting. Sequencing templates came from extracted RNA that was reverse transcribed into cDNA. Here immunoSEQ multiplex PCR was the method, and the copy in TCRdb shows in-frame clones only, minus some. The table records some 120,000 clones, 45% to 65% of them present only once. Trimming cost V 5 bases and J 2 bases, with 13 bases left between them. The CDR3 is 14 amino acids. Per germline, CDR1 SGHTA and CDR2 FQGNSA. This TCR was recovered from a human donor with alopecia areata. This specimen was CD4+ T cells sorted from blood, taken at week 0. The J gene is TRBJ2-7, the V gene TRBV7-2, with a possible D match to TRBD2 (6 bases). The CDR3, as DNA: TGTGCCAGCAGCGTGACTAGAGGCGCCTACGAGCAGTACTTC. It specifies CASSVTRGAYEQYF.